Included here is one T cell receptor (beta chain) sequence, with context. This record comes from a study of T cells in Graves' hyperthyroidism and ophthalmopathy. The CDR3 extends over 15 amino acids. Trimming removed 6 bases from V and 0 bases from J; junction bases left unmatched: 4. Germline V gene sequence: CDR1 KGHSH, CDR2 LQKENI. The TCR beta CDR3 regions underwent amplification using RNA transcripts as the source. Primed by the HTBI set, a first-round RT-PCR was run on the TCR CDR3. TCRdb reprocessed the multiplex PCR reads with MiXCR, giving one entry per CDR3 protein. The data contain more than 550,000 distinct CDR3 sequences, roughly a sixth of them singletons.

The source material was blood. The gene calls are TRBV18 and TRBJ1-4; 7 bases line up with TRBD1. This TCR was sampled from a woman in her forties or fifties with Graves' hyperthyroidism that later progressed to Graves' ophthalmopathy. CDR3 in DNA: TGTGCCAGCTCTCGGGACAGTTCAACTAATGAAAAACTGTTTTTT. This gives the protein CASSRDSSTNEKLFF.